This T cell receptor beta chain emerged from a study of blood T cell repertoires in COVID-19. Only in-frame clones appear in the TCRdb table, and some are missing; sequencing was by immunoSEQ multiplex PCR. The sample has about 200,000 clones, 85% seen once. Unmatched junction bases numbered 13, after V lost 5 bases and J lost 9 bases. The CDR3 is made up of 15 amino acids. From germline, CDR1 is SGHTA and CDR2 FQGNSA. The material sequenced was peripheral blood. The chain carries TRBV7-2 and TRBJ2-1, with 7 bases aligning to TRBD2. This clonotype originated in a man between 60 and 70 years old with COVID-19, enrolled during active disease. CDR3 nucleotide sequence: TGTGCCAGCAGCCGGACTAGTTGGGGACCCAGTGAGCAGTTCTTC. Translation: CASSRTSWGPSEQFF.